Listed here is a single TCR beta chain. These data belong to a study of blood T cell repertoires in COVID-19. Study-level background: The origin of the acute and convalescent COVID-19 samples was the United States, Italy and Spain. T cells, B-cell-depleted T cells, or PBMCs supplied cDNA or gDNA.

Original handling: Amplification of reference gene primers provided the estimated nucleated cell counts. TCRdb keeps only in-frame clones here, not all; method: immunoSEQ multiplex PCR. The V and J calls and clone size come from that table; D and trimming were worked out from the DNA. The sample includes fewer than 250,000 clones, approximately 87% of them seen just once. Germline CDR1 is KGHDR and CDR2 is SFDVKD. The CDR3 extends over 15 amino acids. V was trimmed by 2 bases and J by 3 bases, leaving 9 bases between them. The clonotype originates from a woman between 70 and 85 years old with acute or convalescent COVID-19. Material: peripheral blood. The rearrangement joins TRBV24-1 to TRBJ2-2, with D uncertain. The DNA for the CDR3 is TGTGCCACCAGTGATTCCACTCGCCACACCGGGGAGCTGTTTTTT. Translating gives CATSDSTRHTGELFF.